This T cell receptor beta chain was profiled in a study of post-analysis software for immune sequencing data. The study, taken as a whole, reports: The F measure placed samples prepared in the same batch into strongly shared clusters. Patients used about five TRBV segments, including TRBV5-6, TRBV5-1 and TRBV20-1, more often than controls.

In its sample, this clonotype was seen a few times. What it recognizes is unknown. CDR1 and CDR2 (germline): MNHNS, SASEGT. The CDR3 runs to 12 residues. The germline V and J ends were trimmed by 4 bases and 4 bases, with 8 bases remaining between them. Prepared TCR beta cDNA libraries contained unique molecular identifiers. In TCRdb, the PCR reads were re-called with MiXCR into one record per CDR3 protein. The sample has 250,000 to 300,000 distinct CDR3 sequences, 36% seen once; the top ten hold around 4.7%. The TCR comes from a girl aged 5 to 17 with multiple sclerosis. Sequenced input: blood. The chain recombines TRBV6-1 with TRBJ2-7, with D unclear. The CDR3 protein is CASSVVGYEQYF. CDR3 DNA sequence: TGTGCCAGCAGTGTGGTTGGGTACGAGCAGTACTTC.